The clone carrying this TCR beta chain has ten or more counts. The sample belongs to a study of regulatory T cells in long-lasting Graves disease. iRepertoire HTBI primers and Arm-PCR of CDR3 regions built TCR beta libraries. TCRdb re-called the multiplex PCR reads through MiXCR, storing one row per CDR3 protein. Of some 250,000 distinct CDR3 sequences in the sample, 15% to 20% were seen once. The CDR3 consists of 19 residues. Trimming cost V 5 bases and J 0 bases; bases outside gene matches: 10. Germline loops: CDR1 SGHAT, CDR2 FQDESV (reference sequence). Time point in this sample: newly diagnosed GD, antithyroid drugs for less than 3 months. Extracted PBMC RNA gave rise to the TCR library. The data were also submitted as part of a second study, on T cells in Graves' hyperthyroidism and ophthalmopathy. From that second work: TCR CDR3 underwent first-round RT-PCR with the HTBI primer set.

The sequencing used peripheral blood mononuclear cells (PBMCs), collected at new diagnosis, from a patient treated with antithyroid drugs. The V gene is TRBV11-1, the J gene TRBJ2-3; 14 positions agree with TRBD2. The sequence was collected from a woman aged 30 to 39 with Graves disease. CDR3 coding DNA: TGTGCCAGCAGCCCGAGCGGACTAGCGGGGGGCTTCAGCACAGATACGCAGTATTTT. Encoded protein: CASSPSGLAGGFSTDTQYF.